The clone carrying this TCR beta chain was counted many times. The data are from a study of T cells in Graves' hyperthyroidism and ophthalmopathy. It was RNA transcripts that yielded the amplified TCR beta CDR3 regions. Initially, a first-round RT-PCR of the TCR CDR3 employed the HTBI primer set. MiXCR, run by TCRdb on the multiplex PCR reads, gives a single entry per CDR3 protein. The sample includes about 700,000 distinct CDR3 sequences, 12% to 15% of them seen just once. The sequence was collected from a woman between 18 and 29 years old with Graves' hyperthyroidism. Input material: blood.

CDR3 sequence: CASSPRTGGNTEAFF. DNA for the CDR3: TGTGCCAGCAGCCCAAGAACAGGGGGGAACACTGAAGCTTTCTTT. The chain joins TRBV12-3 or TRBV12-4 to TRBJ1-1, with 8 bases that match TRBD1. Unmatched junction bases numbered 7, after V lost 6 bases and J lost 1 base. The CDR3 has 15 amino acids.